These 2 T cell receptor beta chains were sequenced from one sample in a study of T cell responses to AZD1222 COVID-19 vaccine. Generated by immunoSEQ multiplex PCR, the TCRdb table keeps only in-frame clones and is missing some. The sample holds about 120,000 clones; 75% to 90% are singletons and the top ten take approximately 8.8%. Sequences were derived from peripheral blood, sampled on day 0 of AZD1222 vaccination. The receptors were gathered from an adult in good health.

CDR3: CASSSTPTGDEKLFF. DNA of the CDR3: TGCGCCAGCAGCTCTACCCCGACAGGCGATGAAAAACTGTTTTTT. The chain has TRBV5-1 and TRBJ1-4, with D tentatively TRBD1 (6 bases). Germline V gene data show CDR1 as SGHRS and CDR2 as YFSETQ. Between the trimmed V and J ends, which lost 3 bases and 6 bases, there was a span of 15 bases. The CDR3 totals 15 residues.

The J gene is TRBJ1-3, the V gene TRBV7-2; D is possibly TRBD1 (5 bases). Germline values: CDR1 SGHTA, CDR2 FQGNSA. CDR3 length: 13 amino acids. V lost 5 bases and J lost 6, with 11 bases in between. The CDR3: CASSLRGINTIYF. In DNA form, the CDR3 reads TGTGCCAGCAGCCTCCGGGGCATAAACACCATATATTTT.